Sequencing of this T cell receptor (beta chain) was carried out in a study of blood T cell repertoires in COVID-19. Study details: Some COVID-19 samples were acute and others convalescent; all came from the United States, Italy and Spain.

V was pared by 0 bases and J by 6 bases, with 5 bases of the junction left unmatched. CDR3 length: 17 amino acids. Germline V gives CDR1 MNHEY, CDR2 SVGEGT. Authors' analysis steps: Amplifying reference gene primers gave estimates of nucleated cell counts. Here immunoSEQ multiplex PCR was the method, and the copy in TCRdb shows in-frame clones only, minus some. That table supplies the V and J calls and clone size; D and trimming were determined from the DNA. The repertoire consists of some 490,000 clones, with 70% to 90% occurring once and the leading ten covering 3.2%. Material: peripheral blood. The V call is TRBV6-2 or TRBV6-3, the J call TRBJ2-1; 13 nucleotides line up with TRBD2. This clonotype was sampled from a human donor in a cohort sampled during active COVID-19. CDR3 sequence: CASSYSSGTSGINEQFF. CDR3 in DNA: TGTGCCAGCAGTTACTCTTCCGGGACTAGCGGGATCAATGAGCAGTTCTTC.